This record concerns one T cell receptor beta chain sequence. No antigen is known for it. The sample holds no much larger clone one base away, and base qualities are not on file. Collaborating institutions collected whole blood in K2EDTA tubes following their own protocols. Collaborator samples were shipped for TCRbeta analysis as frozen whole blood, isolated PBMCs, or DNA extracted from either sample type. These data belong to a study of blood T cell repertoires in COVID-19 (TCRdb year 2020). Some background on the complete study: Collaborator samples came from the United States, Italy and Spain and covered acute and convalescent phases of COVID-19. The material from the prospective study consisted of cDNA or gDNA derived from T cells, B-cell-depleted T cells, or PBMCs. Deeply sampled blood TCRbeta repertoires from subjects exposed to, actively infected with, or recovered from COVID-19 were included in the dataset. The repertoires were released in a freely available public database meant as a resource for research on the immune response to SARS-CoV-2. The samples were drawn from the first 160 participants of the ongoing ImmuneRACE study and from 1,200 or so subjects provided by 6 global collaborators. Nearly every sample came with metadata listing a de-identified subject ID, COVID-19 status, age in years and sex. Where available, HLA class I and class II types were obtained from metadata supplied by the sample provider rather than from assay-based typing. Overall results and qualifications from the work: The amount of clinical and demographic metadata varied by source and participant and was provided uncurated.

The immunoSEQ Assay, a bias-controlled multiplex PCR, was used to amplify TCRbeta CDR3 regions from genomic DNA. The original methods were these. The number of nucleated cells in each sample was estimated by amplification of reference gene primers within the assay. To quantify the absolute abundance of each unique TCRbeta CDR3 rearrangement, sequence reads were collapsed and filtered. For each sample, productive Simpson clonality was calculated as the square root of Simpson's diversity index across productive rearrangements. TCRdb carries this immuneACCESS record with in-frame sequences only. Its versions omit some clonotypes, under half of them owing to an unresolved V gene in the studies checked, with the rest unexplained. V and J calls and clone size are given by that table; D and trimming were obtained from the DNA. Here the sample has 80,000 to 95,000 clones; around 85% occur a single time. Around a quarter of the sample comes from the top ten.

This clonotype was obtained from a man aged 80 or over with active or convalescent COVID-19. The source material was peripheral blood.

The CDR3 has the sequence CASSLSSGYTDTQYF. The nucleotides read TGCGCCAGCAGCTTGTCCAGCGGGTACACAGATACGCAGTATTTT. The receptor chain draws on TRBV5-1 and TRBJ2-3; a weak D assignment points to TRBD2 (6 bases agree). Measured from the cysteine to the phenylalanine, the CDR3 is 15 residues long. CDR3 DNA is the only sequence kept; it has 45 bases, read in frame from the first base. V and J lose 1 base and 2 bases, and a span of 11 bases separates them. From the germline V gene, CDR1 is SGHRS and CDR2 is YFSETQ.